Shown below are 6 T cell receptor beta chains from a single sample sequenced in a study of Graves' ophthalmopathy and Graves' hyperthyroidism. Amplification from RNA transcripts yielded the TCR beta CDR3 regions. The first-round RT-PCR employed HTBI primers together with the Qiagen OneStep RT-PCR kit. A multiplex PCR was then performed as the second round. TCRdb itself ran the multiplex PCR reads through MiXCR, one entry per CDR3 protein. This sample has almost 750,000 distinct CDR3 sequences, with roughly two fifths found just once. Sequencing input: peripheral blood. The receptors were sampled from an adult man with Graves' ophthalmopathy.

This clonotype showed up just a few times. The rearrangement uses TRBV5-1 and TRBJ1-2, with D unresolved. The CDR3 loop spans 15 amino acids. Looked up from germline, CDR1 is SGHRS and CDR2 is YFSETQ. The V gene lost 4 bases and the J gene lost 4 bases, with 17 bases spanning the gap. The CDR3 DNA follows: TGCGCCAGCAGCCTGGGCCTTTCGAGAGGCTATGGCTACACCTTC. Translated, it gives CASSLGLSRGYGYTF. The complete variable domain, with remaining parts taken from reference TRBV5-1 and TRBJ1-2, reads KAGVTQTPRYLIKTRGQQVTLSCSPISGHRSVSWYQQTPGQGLQFLFEYFSETQRNKGNFPGRFSGRQFSNSRSEMNVSTLELGDSALYLCASSLGLSRGYGYTFGSGTRLTVV.

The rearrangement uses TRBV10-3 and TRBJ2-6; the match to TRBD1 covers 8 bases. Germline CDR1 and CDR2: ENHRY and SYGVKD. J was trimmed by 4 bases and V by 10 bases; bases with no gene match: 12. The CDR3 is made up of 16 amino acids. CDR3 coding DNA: TGTGCCAGCAGGCGGACAGGGAGGACCGGGGCCAACGTCCTGACTTTC. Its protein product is CASRRTGRTGANVLTF.

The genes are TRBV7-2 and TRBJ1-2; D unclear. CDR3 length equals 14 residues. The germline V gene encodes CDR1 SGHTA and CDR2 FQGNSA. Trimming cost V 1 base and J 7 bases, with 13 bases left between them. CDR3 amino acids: CASSLDGEGSGYTF. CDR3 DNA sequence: TGTGCCAGCAGCTTAGACGGCGAGGGAAGTGGCTACACCTTC.

The CDR3 DNA follows: TGTGCCTTGACAGGTCAGGGAACAGAGCAGTACTTC. Translation gives CALTGQGTEQYF. The chain is built from TRBV5-4 and TRBJ2-7, with D maybe TRBD1 (6 bases). Per the germline V gene, CDR1 is SGHNT and CDR2 is YYREEE (reference sequence). V was pared by 10 bases and J by 7 bases, with 18 bases between. The CDR3 consists of 12 residues.

CDR3 loop: CASLGDTGASQPQHF. CDR3 DNA sequence: TGTGCCAGCCTGGGGGACACAGGGGCAAGTCAGCCCCAGCATTTT. The chain has TRBV19 and TRBJ1-5; TRBD1 agrees at 7 bases. Per germline, CDR1 LNHDA and CDR2 SQIVND (reference sequence). Germline trimming cut 9 bases from V and 6 bases from J; bases unmatched to any gene: 14. The CDR3 has 15 amino acids.

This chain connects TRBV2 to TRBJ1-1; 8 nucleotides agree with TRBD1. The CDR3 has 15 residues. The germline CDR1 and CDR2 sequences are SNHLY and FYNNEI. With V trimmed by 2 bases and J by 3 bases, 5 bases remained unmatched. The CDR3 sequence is CASSEWGQEYTEAFF. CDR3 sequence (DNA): TGTGCCAGCAGTGAATGGGGACAGGAGTACACTGAAGCTTTCTTT.